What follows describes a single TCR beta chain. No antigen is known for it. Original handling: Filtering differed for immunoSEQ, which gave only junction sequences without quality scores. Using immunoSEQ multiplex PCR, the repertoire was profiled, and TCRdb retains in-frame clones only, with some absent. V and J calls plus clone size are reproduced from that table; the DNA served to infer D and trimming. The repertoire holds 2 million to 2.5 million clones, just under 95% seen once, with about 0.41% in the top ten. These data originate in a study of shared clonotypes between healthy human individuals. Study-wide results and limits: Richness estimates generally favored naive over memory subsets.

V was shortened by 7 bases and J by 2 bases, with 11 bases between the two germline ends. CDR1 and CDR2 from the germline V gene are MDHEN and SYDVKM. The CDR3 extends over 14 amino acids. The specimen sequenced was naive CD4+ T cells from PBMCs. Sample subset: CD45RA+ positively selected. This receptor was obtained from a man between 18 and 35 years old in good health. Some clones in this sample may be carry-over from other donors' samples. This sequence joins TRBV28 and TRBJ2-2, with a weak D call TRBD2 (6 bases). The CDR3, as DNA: TGTGCCAGCACACGGGGAGGTAACACCGGGGAGCTGTTTTTT. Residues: CASTRGGNTGELFF.